The entry that follows covers one TCR beta chain sequence. The record originates from a study of blood T cell repertoires in COVID-19. V was pared by 4 bases and J by 7 bases, with 6 bases of the junction left unmatched. Per germline, CDR1 SGHRS and CDR2 YFSETQ. The CDR3 has 15 residues. Produced via immunoSEQ multiplex PCR; TCRdb's table is partial and in-frame only. Here the sample spans around 400,000 clones, 70% to 90% being singletons. Input material: peripheral blood. The origin of this receptor is a woman aged 60 to 75 with COVID-19, enrolled during active disease. The chain combines TRBV5-1 with TRBJ1-6; 9 bases agree with TRBD1. CDR3 DNA sequence: TGCGCCAGCAGCGCTGGACAGGGGCTAAATTCACCCCTCCACTTT. Amino acid sequence: CASSAGQGLNSPLHF.